Following are 28 T cell receptor beta chains from one sample sequenced in a study of shared clonotypes between healthy human individuals. TCRdb's copy holds only in-frame clones and misses some; the assay was immunoSEQ multiplex PCR. The sample contains almost 750,000 clones, about two thirds of which appear only once. Sequenced material: memory CD4+ T cells sorted from blood. Noted subset: CD45RA-negative fraction. The source of these receptors is a young woman in good health.

The CDR3 bases are TGTGCCATCGTTCTCACGCAGGGGACAGCTACCTACGAGCAGTACTTC. Its translation: CAIVLTQGTATYEQYF. J is TRBJ2-7 and V is TRBV30, with TRBD1 identical over 7 bases. V was clipped by 8 bases and J by 2 bases; unmatched bases: 18. Germline CDR1 and CDR2: GTSNPN and SVGIG (reference sequence). This CDR3 is 16 amino acids long.

This sequence joins TRBV19 and TRBJ2-7; 11 nucleotides match TRBD2. Germline CDR1 reads LNHDA; CDR2 reads SQIVND (reference sequence). The CDR3 is 15 amino acids. V shed 6 bases and J 4 bases; nucleotides not matched to a gene: 8. The CDR3 coding sequence is TGTGCCAGTAGCTTACTACTAGCGGGAGTTTACGAGCAGTACTTC. Amino acids: CASSLLLAGVYEQYF.

This chain connects TRBV6-1 to TRBJ1-2, with 7 bases lining up with TRBD1. V lost 7 bases, J lost 4 bases, and 6 bases stayed unmatched. Per germline, CDR1 MNHNS and CDR2 SASEGT. The CDR3 contains 13 residues. The DNA of the CDR3 is TGTGCCAGCACCGGGACAGCACTCTATGGCTACACCTTC. The encoded protein is CASTGTALYGYTF.

DNA for the CDR3: TGCAGCGTGGGACTAGCGGGAGTGGGTGCTGAGCAGTTCTTC. Translated, it gives CSVGLAGVGAEQFF. The rearrangement joins TRBV29-1 to TRBJ2-1, with 14 positions matching TRBD2. CDR3 length: 14 residues. Germline CDR1 reads SQVTM; CDR2 reads ANQGSEA. J lost 9 bases, V lost 6 bases, and 7 bases had no gene match.

V gene TRBV6-4 combines with J gene TRBJ2-3; 9 bases map to TRBD1. CDR3 length: 16 residues. Germline CDR1 reads MRHNA; CDR2 reads SNTAGT. The V gene end was trimmed by 5 bases and the J gene end by 3 bases; junction bases not matched to a gene: 9. CDR3 bases: TGTGCCAGCAGTTCATACAGGGGGCGAGAGACAGATACGCAGTATTTT. It codes for CASSSYRGRETDTQYF.

The V and J genes are TRBV28 and TRBJ1-3, with 11 bases lining up with TRBD1. CDR1 MDHEN and CDR2 SYDVKM come from the germline V gene. With 6 bases clipped from V and 2 bases from J, the junction kept 3 bases outside the gene matches. This CDR3 comprises 15 residues. The CDR3 bases are TGTGCCAGCAGAGGGACAGGGGGAGCTGGAAACACCATATATTTT. Translating it yields CASRGTGGAGNTIYF.

The V and J genes are TRBV27 and TRBJ2-1, with 12 bases matching TRBD2. CDR1 MNHEY and CDR2 SMNVEV come from the germline V gene (reference sequence). The CDR3 consists of 14 residues. The V segment lost 5 bases and the J segment 6 bases; nucleotides outside the gene matches: 2. The CDR3 DNA reads as TGTGCCAGCAGTGGGACTAGCGGGTCCAATGAGCAGTTCTTC. Its translation is CASSGTSGSNEQFF.

Note on this clone: This sample also contains other DNA sequences that code for the same CDR3. This chain joins TRBV2 and TRBJ1-3; no reliable D call. The CDR3 has 14 amino acids. The germline V gene has CDR1 SNHLY and CDR2 FYNNEI. The V end was cut by 4 bases, the J end by 0 bases, with 7 bases between. In DNA form, the CDR3 reads TGTGCCAGCAGTGGGGCGGGCTCTGGAAACACCATATATTTT. It yields the protein CASSGAGSGNTIYF.

This chain links TRBV28 with TRBJ2-5; D is undetermined. Per the germline V gene, CDR1 is MDHEN and CDR2 is SYDVKM. The V end lost 3 bases, the J end lost 7 bases, and 18 bases lay between the germline ends. There are 15 residues in the CDR3. CDR3 sequence (DNA): TGTGCCAGCAGTTTGGGGTCAGGACGAGAACCGACCCAGTACTTC. It is translated as CASSLGSGREPTQYF.

The rearrangement links TRBV4-1 to TRBJ1-5; D is unclear. Looked up from germline, CDR1 is MGHRA and CDR2 is YSYEKL. Trimming stripped 0 bases from V and 1 base from J, with 7 bases between. The CDR3 is made up of 15 amino acids. Written as DNA, the CDR3 is TGCGCCAGCAGCCAAGAGTCTACGAGCAATCAGCCCCAGCATTTT. Encoded protein: CASSQESTSNQPQHF.

This clone was counted once. The chain joins TRBV6-1 to TRBJ2-1; TRBD2 matches 9 bases. V was clipped by 10 bases and J by 6 bases; unmatched bases: 13. Germline V gives CDR1 MNHNS, CDR2 SASEGT. There are 15 residues in the CDR3. The CDR3 loop is CATLGGTSWSNEQFF. In nucleotides, the CDR3 is TGTGCCACCCTAGGCGGGACTAGCTGGAGCAATGAGCAGTTCTTC.

This rearrangement joins TRBV29-1 to TRBJ1-5, with D unresolved. V was cut by 4 bases and J by 2 bases, with 12 bases left in between. There are 14 residues in the CDR3. Per germline, CDR1 SQVTM and CDR2 ANQGSEA. CDR3 nucleotides: TGCAGCGTTGGGGAGGCAGGACGCAATCAGCCCCAGCATTTT. It is translated as CSVGEAGRNQPQHF.

This clone was found a few times. The chain is built from TRBV2 and TRBJ1-2, with D perhaps TRBD1 (5 bases). The germline V gene has CDR1 SNHLY and CDR2 FYNNEI. V shed 6 bases and J shed 4 bases, with 12 bases lying between them. CDR3 size: 13 residues. The CDR3 sequence: CASSRDQPYGYTF. DNA for the CDR3: TGTGCCAGCAGCCGGGACCAACCCTATGGCTACACCTTC. Supplemented by reference TRBV2 and TRBJ1-2, the full variable domain reads EPEVTQTPSHQVTQMGQEVILRCVPISNHLYFYWYRQILGQKVEFLVSFYNNEISEKSEIFDDQFSVERPDGSNFTLKIRSTKLEDSAMYFCASSRDQPYGYTFGSGTRLTVV.

This clone was counted only a few times. It is likely a read error: a sequence one base away is far more abundant. In the same sample, other DNA sequences code for this CDR3. The J gene is TRBJ2-7, the V gene TRBV7-8; D perhaps matches TRBD2 (5 bases). Deletions cut 2 bases from V and 0 bases from J, with 8 bases between. The CDR3 extends over 14 amino acids. Germline values: CDR1 SGHVS, CDR2 FQNEAQ. CDR3 DNA sequence: TGTGCCAGCAGCTTACAACGGGACTCCTACGAGCAGTACTTC. Its protein product is CASSLQRDSYEQYF.

This chain links TRBV19 with TRBJ2-3, with D unclear. This CDR3 region has 11 residues. V lost 7 bases to trimming and J lost 4 bases, with 6 bases between them. Per the germline V gene, CDR1 is LNHDA and CDR2 is SQIVND (reference sequence). The CDR3 is CASTMSDTQYF. The CDR3 region has the DNA TGTGCCAGTACCATGTCAGATACGCAGTATTTT.

The chain recombines TRBV28 with TRBJ2-2, with TRBD1 matching 7 bases. The junction had 5 bases not matched to a gene; V was cut back by 6 bases and J by 4 bases. The CDR3 has 14 amino acids. Germline V gives CDR1 MDHEN, CDR2 SYDVKM. The CDR3 DNA sequence: TGTGCCAGCAGGATAGACAGGGCCACCGGGGAGCTGTTTTTT. Translating gives CASRIDRATGELFF.

This chain joins TRBV7-2 and TRBJ2-7; possible D gene TRBD1, 5 bases. V was clipped by 3 bases and J by 2 bases, with 11 bases between them. There are 14 residues in the CDR3. CDR1 and CDR2 (germline): SGHTA, FQGNSA. CDR3 in amino acids: CASSLAQGPYEQYF. CDR3 in DNA: TGTGCCAGCAGCTTGGCCCAGGGCCCCTACGAGCAGTACTTC.

This sequence joins TRBV2 and TRBJ1-1; D unclear. Germline lookup yields CDR1 SNHLY and CDR2 FYNNEI. The ends were cut back, 6 bases at V and 3 bases at J, with 17 bases in the middle. The CDR3 has 15 amino acids. CDR3: CASSVRSRRDTEAFF. The CDR3 region has the DNA TGTGCCAGCAGCGTGAGATCAAGGAGGGACACTGAAGCTTTCTTT.

V is TRBV29-1 and J is TRBJ1-1; D is possibly TRBD1 (6 bases). V lost 7 bases and J lost 1, with 22 bases in between. Germline V gene lookup returns CDR1 SQVTM and CDR2 ANQGSEA. The CDR3 is made up of 16 amino acids. CDR3 sequence (DNA): TGCAGCGCCCAGTGGGTCAGGGGTGGAAAGAACACTGAAGCTTTCTTT. Protein sequence: CSAQWVRGGKNTEAFF.

A word on this clone: This sample includes further DNA sequences coding for the same CDR3. This sequence joins TRBV4-1 and TRBJ2-1; D gene uncertain. Germline loops: CDR1 MGHRA, CDR2 YSYEKL. The CDR3 runs to 13 residues. V lost 1 base and J 7 bases, leaving 8 bases between the germline ends. CDR3 sequence: CASSQARRNEQFF. CDR3 sequence (DNA): TGCGCCAGCAGCCAAGCGCGTCGTAATGAGCAGTTCTTC.

The V and J genes are TRBV4-2 and TRBJ2-7, with 9 bases lining up with TRBD1. The CDR3 covers 15 residues. Per the germline V gene, CDR1 is LGHNA and CDR2 is YNFKEQ. V trimming: 1 base; J trimming: 2 bases; junction bases outside the gene matches: 3. The CDR3 sequence: CASSQAGTGTYEQYF. The CDR3 bases are TGTGCCAGCAGCCAAGCTGGGACAGGGACCTACGAGCAGTACTTC.

The chain is built from TRBV7-8 and TRBJ1-1; the D is unclear. CDR3 length equals 13 residues. Trimming cost V 5 bases and J 3 bases, with 10 bases left between them. Germline loops: CDR1 SGHVS, CDR2 FQNEAQ. This CDR3 is CASSLARYTEAFF. The CDR3 nucleotides are TGTGCCAGCAGCCTCGCACGTTACACTGAAGCTTTCTTT. Full variable domain (remainder filled in from reference TRBV7-8 and TRBJ1-1): GAGVSQSPRYKVAKRGQDVALRCDPISGHVSLFWYQQALGQGPEFLTYFQNEAQLDKSGLPSDRFFAERPEGSVSTLKIQRTQQEDSAVYLCASSLARYTEAFFGQGTRLTVV.

CDR3: CASSLGGTSGNTDTQYF. CDR3 sequence (DNA): TGTGCCAGCAGCTTAGGTGGGACTAGCGGGAACACAGATACGCAGTATTTT. The chain links TRBV7-8 to TRBJ2-3, with 13 bases that match TRBD2. The CDR3 is 17 amino acids. Losses at the gene ends were 1 base for V and 2 bases for J; bases not matched to a gene: 3. Germline-derived CDR1 and CDR2 are SGHVS and FQNEAQ.

The chain employs TRBV27 and TRBJ2-1, with 9 bases that match TRBD2. Germline CDR1 MNHEY, CDR2 SMNVEV (reference sequence). J lost 5 bases, V lost 7 bases, and 15 bases had no gene match. The CDR3 consists of 17 residues. CDR3 nucleotides: TGTGCCAGCACCCTCAAGGGCGGGGCGGGAGGGCACAATGAGCAGTTCTTC. This gives the protein CASTLKGGAGGHNEQFF.

V and J are TRBV5-4 and TRBJ1-5; D gene unclear. With 4 bases removed from V and 0 bases from J, the gap between germline ends came to 11 bases. CDR3 size: 15 residues. Germline V gives CDR1 SGHNT, CDR2 YYREEE (reference sequence). The chain's CDR3 is CASSKDGNSNQPQHF. The CDR3, as DNA: TGTGCCAGCAGCAAGGACGGAAATAGCAATCAGCCCCAGCATTTT.

The J gene is TRBJ2-5, the V gene TRBV20-1; 7 bases line up with TRBD1. There are 11 residues in the CDR3. Per germline, CDR1 DFQATT and CDR2 SNEGSKA (reference sequence). The trim removed 5 bases at V and 4 bases at J, leaving 1 base unmatched. CDR3 sequence: CSAHRGETQYF. In nucleotides, the CDR3 is TGCAGTGCTCACAGGGGAGAGACCCAGTACTTC.

The V gene is TRBV28, the J gene TRBJ2-3, with D perhaps matching TRBD2 (5 bases). The CDR3 is 15 residues long. V gave up 3 bases and J gave up 3 bases, with 13 bases separating them. Germline CDR1 MDHEN, CDR2 SYDVKM. The DNA of the CDR3 is TGTGCCAGCAGTTTGGGCGAGGGAATTACAGATACGCAGTATTTT. It encodes CASSLGEGITDTQYF.

V gene TRBV19 combines with J gene TRBJ2-5; TRBD1 is a possible D gene (6 bases). CDR1 is LNHDA, CDR2 SQIVND, per germline (reference sequence). The V end lost 4 bases, the J end lost 5 bases, and 20 bases lay between the germline ends. The CDR3 extends over 16 amino acids. The CDR3 DNA reads TGTGCCAGTAGTACGAGGACAGCCGGAAAAGGGGAGACCCAGTACTTC. This codes for CASSTRTAGKGETQYF.